This TCR beta chain was sequenced during a study of a mutant IDH1 vaccine in newly diagnosed glioma. Study information: Vaccine dosing followed radiotherapy by 4-6 weeks, or accompanied temozolomide cycles. Treated patients had a mean age of approximately 40 years and a sex split that was around 60% male and 37.5% female. Study-level points and caveats: Pseudoprogression apparently tracked independently of changes in top peripheral T cell clonotypes.

Time point of the sample: week 23, last vaccination. Doses consisted of 300 ug of mutant IDH1 20-mer peptide each, paired with topical imiquimod. Donor tumors were new WHO grade 3 or 4 IDH1-mutant, ATRX-lost astrocytomas. Germline values: CDR1 MNHNY, CDR2 SVGAGI (reference sequence). The CDR3 totals 14 residues. The germline V and J ends were trimmed by 6 bases and 6 bases, with 17 bases remaining between them. TCRdb's copy holds only in-frame clones and misses some; the assay was immunoSEQ multiplex PCR. The repertoire holds tens of thousands of clones, with about 80% as singletons. Worth noting for this clone: Antigen unknown.

The specimen was PBMCs, collected from a glioma patient whose treatment included an IDH1 peptide vaccine. The sequence was obtained from a man aged 50 or older with glioma. J is TRBJ1-2 and V is TRBV6-6; D might be TRBD1 (5 bases). CDR3 sequence: CASSPGEGAHGYTF. In DNA form, the CDR3 reads TGTGCCAGCAGCCCGGGGGAAGGGGCGCATGGCTACACCTTC.